The sequence of this TCR beta chain was determined in a study of OX40 agonist ivuxolimab in advanced cancers. Turning to the study itself: Averaging roughly 60 years in age, with a range of about 20 to 90, the cohort was about 83% male. Three patients got partial responses; one had hepatocellular carcinoma and two had cutaneous melanoma.

Overall study findings and caveats: Circulating CD4+ and CD8+ T cells showed clonal expansion by week 6 at 0.1 to 3.0 mg/kg. Among patients with partial responses at 0.1-3.0 mg/kg, clonal expansion was among the lowest.

About this clone itself: The antigen remains unidentified.

CDR1 is SGHDN, CDR2 FVKESK, per germline. V was trimmed by 0 bases and J by 1 base, leaving 12 bases between them. This CDR3 contains 16 residues. Some clones are missing from TCRdb's copy, which holds only in-frame ones; the method was immunoSEQ multiplex PCR. This sample has tens of thousands of clones, with over 75% found just once. The clonotype comes from an adult with an advanced solid tumor such as melanoma, head and neck, liver or kidney cancer. The material sequenced was CD4+ or CD8+ T cells sorted from blood, taken in a trial of the OX40 agonist ivuxolimab. This chain connects TRBV14 to TRBJ2-5; D remains unclear. The CDR3 region has the DNA TGTGCCAGCAGCCAAGATTTCGGAAGAATCCAAGAGACCCAGTACTTC. As protein: CASSQDFGRIQETQYF.